These 25 T cell receptor beta chains were sequenced from one sample in a study of tissue T cells after allogeneic stem cell transplantation. The protocol was immunoSEQ multiplex PCR, while the TCRdb copy is restricted to in-frame clones and leaves out a portion. The data contain fewer than 650 clones, approximately 70% of them singletons. The sample in question was duodenal tissue, obtained at autopsy. The receptors come from a female patient aged 40 to 69 with steroid-refractory graft-versus-host disease after an allogeneic stem cell transplant. T cells may partly derive from the graft donor.

The genes are TRBV20-1 and TRBJ2-5, with D possibly TRBD2 on 6 matching bases. V was pared by 3 bases and J by 5 bases, with 19 bases between. The CDR3 runs 15 residues. The germline V gene has CDR1 DFQATT and CDR2 SNEGSKA (reference sequence). CDR3 in amino acids: CSASRGGGPRETQYF. The CDR3 DNA sequence: TGCAGTGCTAGTCGGGGAGGAGGACCGAGGGAGACCCAGTACTTC.

The CDR3 DNA is TGTGCCAGCAGCGTCGGTACTCAGGAGTACGAGCAGTACTTC. Residues: CASSVGTQEYEQYF. The J gene is TRBJ2-7, the V gene TRBV9; D gene uncertain. Germline assignment: CDR1 SGDLS and CDR2 YYNGEE. This CDR3 is 14 amino acids long. V dropped 2 bases and J dropped 4 bases, with 13 bases sitting between them.

This chain uses TRBV7-9 with TRBJ2-1; D is possibly TRBD1 or TRBD2 (6 bases each). The germline V and J ends were trimmed by 5 bases and 8 bases, with 19 bases remaining between them. The CDR3 consists of 15 residues. Germline lookup yields CDR1 SEHNR and CDR2 FQNEAQ (reference sequence). CDR3 bases: TGTGCCAGCAGCACCCGTTTGGTGGGGGGCGATGAGCAGTTCTTC. It is translated as CASSTRLVGGDEQFF.

This clone was observed a handful of times. Here the CDR3 reads CASSNSLSGANVLTF. DNA of the CDR3: TGCGCCAGCAGCAACAGTCTTTCTGGGGCCAACGTCCTGACTTTC. The chain carries TRBV23-1 and TRBJ2-6, with D unresolved. TRBV23-1 has ORF status, its function being uncertain. The CDR3 has 15 amino acids. V gave up 6 bases and J gave up 1 base, with 10 bases separating them.

This clone is classed as hyperexpanded. The chain carries TRBV2 and TRBJ2-7; 10 bases fit TRBD2. Germline V gene data show CDR1 as SNHLY and CDR2 as FYNNEI. V lost 5 bases, J lost 7 bases, and 8 bases stayed unmatched. The CDR3 runs to 14 residues. The CDR3 region is CASSLYPGLAEQYF. CDR3 DNA sequence: TGTGCCAGCAGTCTGTACCCGGGACTAGCGGAGCAGTACTTC.

The chain is built from TRBV7-5 and TRBJ2-3; TRBD2 is the table's D call and was not checked against the DNA. TRBV7-5 has pseudogene status. The CDR3 has 16 amino acids. DNA for the CDR3: TGTGTCAGAAGCTTAGGGCCGGGACTAGAATCTGATACGCAGTATTTT. It is translated as CVRSLGPGLESDTQYF.

This sequence joins TRBV5-1 and TRBJ1-2, with 7 positions matching TRBD1. Germline trimming cut 0 bases from V and 4 bases from J; bases unmatched to any gene: 9. CDR1 and CDR2 from the germline V gene are SGHRS and YFSETQ. The CDR3 loop spans 16 amino acids. The CDR3: CASSLAKGQLRYGYTF. CDR3 sequence (DNA): TGCGCCAGCAGCTTGGCAAAGGGACAGCTGCGCTATGGCTACACCTTC.

This clone was seen only a few times. The rearrangement uses TRBV2 and TRBJ1-2; a weak D match, TRBD1 (5 bases). CDR1 is SNHLY and CDR2 is FYNNEI in the germline V gene. The CDR3 runs to 12 residues. The V gene lost 8 bases and the J gene lost 4 bases, with 11 bases spanning the gap. In nucleotides, the CDR3 is TGTGCCAGCCCCCGGGGCGCCTATGGCTACACCTTC. This codes for CASPRGAYGYTF.

The count of this clone is one. The J gene is TRBJ2-2, the V gene TRBV18, with TRBD1 identical over 7 bases. V was clipped by 7 bases and J by 4 bases; unmatched bases: 6. The CDR3 is 14 amino acids. Per the germline V gene, CDR1 is KGHSH and CDR2 is LQKENI. CDR3 loop: CASFWTGRTGELFF. In DNA form, the CDR3 reads TGTGCCAGCTTTTGGACAGGCCGCACCGGGGAGCTGTTTTTT.

J is TRBJ2-3 and V is TRBV3-1 (or the pseudogene TRBV3-2), with 10 bases fitting TRBD2. The CDR3 is 19 amino acids. V shed 3 bases, J shed 0 bases, and the junction held 12 bases outside the gene matches. The germline V gene has CDR1 LGHDT and CDR2 YNNKEL (reference sequence). The CDR3, as DNA: TGTGCCAGCAGCCATACTAGCGGGATAATGATACCTAGCACAGATACGCAGTATTTT. This codes for CASSHTSGIMIPSTDTQYF.

The gene calls are TRBV5-1 and TRBJ2-1; 8 bases agree with TRBD1. The CDR3 runs 14 residues. J gave up 5 bases and V 0 bases, and 1 base lay outside the gene matches. In germline, CDR1 is SGHRS, CDR2 YFSETQ. The CDR3 DNA sequence: TGCGCCAGCAGCTTGGGACAGGGGCACAATGAGCAGTTCTTC. It translates to CASSLGQGHNEQFF. Combining the CDR3 with reference TRBV5-1 and TRBJ2-1 gives the whole variable domain KAGVTQTPRYLIKTRGQQVTLSCSPISGHRSVSWYQQTPGQGLQFLFEYFSETQRNKGNFPGRFSGRQFSNSRSEMNVSTLELGDSALYLCASSLGQGHNEQFFGPGTRLTVL.

CDR3 amino acids: CASKGGANVLTF. Here the CDR3 DNA reads TGTGCCAGCAAAGGGGGGGCCAACGTCCTGACTTTC. This chain connects TRBV28 to TRBJ2-6; D is undetermined. The CDR3 sequence is 12 residues long. Germline loops: CDR1 MDHEN, CDR2 SYDVKM. The ends were cut back, 7 bases at V and 4 bases at J, with 5 bases in the middle.

This clone was seen just once. For the CDR3, the DNA is TGTGCCAGCAGCCAACTAGCGGGAGGGATCAATGAGCAGTTCTTC. Amino acids: CASSQLAGGINEQFF. The rearrangement links TRBV6-5 to TRBJ2-1; 13 bases map to TRBD2. The CDR3 spans 15 residues. V lost 6 bases, J lost 6 bases, and 5 bases stayed unmatched. CDR1 and CDR2 from the germline V gene are MNHEY and SVGAGI.

The rearrangement joins TRBV19 to TRBJ1-1, with D tentatively TRBD1 (5 bases). This CDR3 spans 14 amino acids. Germline V gives CDR1 LNHDA, CDR2 SQIVND (reference sequence). V was clipped by 5 bases and J by 2 bases, with 12 bases between them. The CDR3 is CASSAGTGNTEAFF. The CDR3, as DNA: TGTGCCAGTAGTGCCGGGACGGGTAACACTGAAGCTTTCTTT.

This chain links TRBV5-5 with TRBJ1-6, with a possible D match to TRBD1 (5 bases). Trimming stripped 2 bases from V and 9 bases from J, with 9 bases between. The germline V gene encodes CDR1 SGHKS and CDR2 YYEKEE (reference sequence). CDR3 length: 13 residues. The CDR3 coding sequence is TGTGCCAGCAGCTTTCAGGGTTCTTCACCCCTCCACTTT. As protein: CASSFQGSSPLHF.

Only one count was recorded for this clone. V and J are TRBV29-1 and TRBJ2-1, with TRBD2 matching 9 bases. The CDR3 loop spans 13 amino acids. The germline V gene encodes CDR1 SQVTM and CDR2 ANQGSEA. Trimming took 7 bases from V and 6 from J; bases not matched to a gene: 7. The CDR3 sequence: CSAKTSGFNEQFF. CDR3 bases: TGCAGCGCCAAGACTAGCGGCTTCAATGAGCAGTTCTTC.

This chain joins TRBV25-1 and TRBJ2-7, with 7 bases that match TRBD1. There are 13 residues in the CDR3. Germline lookup yields CDR1 MGHDK and CDR2 SYGVNS. Trimming at V came to 6 bases and at J to 0 bases, leaving 2 bases not matched to a gene. CDR3 amino acids: CASRGQSSYEQYF. DNA of the CDR3: TGTGCCAGCAGGGGACAGAGCTCCTACGAGCAGTACTTC.

V gene TRBV21-1 combines with J gene TRBJ2-5; TRBD1 was called by the table and not checked on the DNA. TRBV21-1 is a recognized pseudogene. The CDR3 has 18 amino acids. CDR3 loop: CASSKVCRQGDGVETQYF. The CDR3 bases are TGTGCCAGCAGCAAAGTATGCAGGCAGGGGGACGGTGTGGAGACCCAGTACTTC.

By proportion, this clone is hyperexpanded (1% or more). This sample includes further DNA sequences coding for the same CDR3. V gene TRBV2 combines with J gene TRBJ1-5, with 7 positions matching TRBD1. The germline V gene encodes CDR1 SNHLY and CDR2 FYNNEI. V lost 7 bases, J lost 5 bases, and 11 bases stayed unmatched. This CDR3 has 15 residues. The CDR3 region is CASTEADRPDQPQHF. The CDR3 DNA reads TGTGCCAGCACCGAGGCGGACAGGCCAGATCAGCCCCAGCATTTT. The full variable domain, with the rest looked up from reference TRBV2 and TRBJ1-5, is EPEVTQTPSHQVTQMGQEVILRCVPISNHLYFYWYRQILGQKVEFLVSFYNNEISEKSEIFDDQFSVERPDGSNFTLKIRSTKLEDSAMYFCASTEADRPDQPQHFGDGTRLSIL.

The chain combines TRBV4-1 with TRBJ1-1, with D possibly TRBD1 on 5 matching bases. This CDR3 is built from 14 residues. The germline V gene encodes CDR1 MGHRA and CDR2 YSYEKL. Trimming stripped 4 bases from V and 3 bases from J, with 12 bases between. The CDR3 DNA sequence: TGCGCCAGCAGCCGGGGCTACGCGTACACTGAAGCTTTCTTT. It is translated as CASSRGYAYTEAFF.

The V and J genes are TRBV27 and TRBJ2-7, with a possible D match to TRBD1 (6 bases). The CDR3 extends over 14 amino acids. Trimming removed 1 base at V and 2 bases at J, with 9 bases between. Germline lookup yields CDR1 MNHEY and CDR2 SMNVEV (reference sequence). The CDR3 is CASSLWGPPYEQYF. CDR3 nucleotides: TGTGCCAGCAGTTTATGGGGGCCTCCCTACGAGCAGTACTTC.

J is TRBJ1-3 and V is TRBV10-1, with D unclear. Germline V gene data show CDR1 as WNHNN and CDR2 as SYGVQD (reference sequence). Trimming took off 4 bases at V and 0 bases at J, with 7 bases between the two ends. The CDR3 runs to 14 residues. CDR3 residues: CASSAGFSGNTIYF. The CDR3 nucleotides are TGCGCCAGCAGTGCGGGGTTCTCTGGAAACACCATATATTTT.

This chain connects TRBV6-5 to TRBJ2-5; D remains ambiguous. The CDR3 has 13 amino acids. The germline CDR1 and CDR2 sequences are MNHEY and SVGAGI. The V end lost 4 bases, the J end lost 0 bases, and 6 bases lay between the germline ends. The CDR3 is CASSLDHQETQYF. CDR3 coding DNA: TGTGCCAGCAGTTTAGACCACCAAGAGACCCAGTACTTC.

This clone has more than one count but fewer than ten. V usage is TRBV4-1 and J usage is TRBJ2-1; TRBD1 agrees at 9 bases. Per germline, CDR1 MGHRA and CDR2 YSYEKL. The CDR3 length is 15 residues. Unmatched junction bases numbered 2, after V lost 4 bases and J lost 1 base. The CDR3 loop reads CASSLTGGSYNEQFF. In nucleotides, the CDR3 is TGCGCCAGCAGCCTGACAGGGGGTTCCTACAATGAGCAGTTCTTC.

The chain couples TRBV10-3 to TRBJ1-5, with TRBD1 matching over 7 bases. Looked up from germline, CDR1 is ENHRY and CDR2 is SYGVKD. This CDR3 has 15 residues. Germline trimming cut 4 bases from V and 2 bases from J; bases unmatched to any gene: 5. CDR3 in DNA: TGTGCCATCAGTGCGGGACAGATGGGCAATCAGCCCCAGCATTTT. This sequence encodes CAISAGQMGNQPQHF.